This T cell receptor (beta chain) was captured by sequencing in a study of T cell clonality in common variable immunodeficiency. Study outcomes and limitations: The cause of increased CVID clonality remains unclear without subpopulation sequencing. In common variable immunodeficiency, TCR beta chains reportedly carried fewer deletions and N-nucleotide insertions.

Blood samples were heparinized, roughly 4.5 to 8.5 ml per donor. Sequencing input was equivalent genomic DNA from CVID and controls. Repertoires were generated with immunoSEQ multiplex PCR, while TCRdb's copy carries only in-frame clones and drops some. This repertoire holds some 50,000 clones, and none appear only once. The table lists this clone with many counts. Its antigen remains unidentified. This clonotype was sampled from a person aged 18-70 years in good health. The sample consisted of peripheral blood mononuclear cells.

The DNA read from the CDR3 is TGTGCCAGCACCAAAAACAGGGTGGAGACAGATACG. This gives the protein CASTKNRVETDT. The complete CDR3 sequence is CASTKNRVETDTQYF. The chain links TRBV6-2 or TRBV6-3 to TRBJ2-3; a possible D gene is TRBD1 (6 bases). The read is 3 residues too short to cover the CDR3 end, so that end is filled in from the germline J gene. Germline CDR1 and CDR2: MNHEY and SVGEGT. This CDR3 spans 15 amino acids. Trimming removed 7 bases from V and 3 bases from J, with 17 bases in between.